This T cell receptor beta chain was sequenced in a study of blood T cells in healthy people across ages. Then a second PCR, running about 6 to 12 cycles, was carried out with a sample-barcoded 5' primer and a J-beta primer mix. TCRdb re-called the 5' RACE reads with MiXCR, one entry per CDR3 protein. The table lists some 940,000 distinct CDR3 sequences, about 28% of them singletons, with around 9.6% in the top ten. Study findings and constraints: Donors of long life had a larger count of naive CD4+ cells and greater diversity than aged donors.

This clonotype was seen a few times. Its antigen remains unidentified. The germline V gene has CDR1 KGHDR and CDR2 SFDVKD. The CDR3 has 16 residues. Trimming left V 2 bases short and J 0 bases short, with 11 bases between. The same data also went into a second study, on T cells of mothers and their children. As that study records: TCR recombination output is shaped by thymic selection similarly in related and unrelated pairs.

The TCR was taken from a woman aged 40-49 years in good health. The sequencing input was blood. This sequence joins TRBV24-1 and TRBJ2-3; D is possibly TRBD1 or TRBD2 (5 bases each). The CDR3 bases are TGTGCCACCAGTGATTCCGGGGCGGCTAGCACAGATACGCAGTATTTT. This sequence encodes CATSDSGAASTDTQYF.